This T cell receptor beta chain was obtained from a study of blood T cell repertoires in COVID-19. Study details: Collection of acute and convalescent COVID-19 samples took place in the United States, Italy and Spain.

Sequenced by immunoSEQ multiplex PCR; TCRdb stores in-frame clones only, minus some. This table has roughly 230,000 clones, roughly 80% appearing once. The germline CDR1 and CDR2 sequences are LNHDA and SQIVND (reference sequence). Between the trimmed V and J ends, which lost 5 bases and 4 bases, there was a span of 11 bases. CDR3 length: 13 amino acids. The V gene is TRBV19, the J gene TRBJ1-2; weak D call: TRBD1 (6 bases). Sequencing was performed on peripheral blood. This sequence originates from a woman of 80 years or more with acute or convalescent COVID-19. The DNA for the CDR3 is TGTGCCAGTAGTGTCGCAGGGGTCTATGGCTACACCTTC. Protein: CASSVAGVYGYTF.